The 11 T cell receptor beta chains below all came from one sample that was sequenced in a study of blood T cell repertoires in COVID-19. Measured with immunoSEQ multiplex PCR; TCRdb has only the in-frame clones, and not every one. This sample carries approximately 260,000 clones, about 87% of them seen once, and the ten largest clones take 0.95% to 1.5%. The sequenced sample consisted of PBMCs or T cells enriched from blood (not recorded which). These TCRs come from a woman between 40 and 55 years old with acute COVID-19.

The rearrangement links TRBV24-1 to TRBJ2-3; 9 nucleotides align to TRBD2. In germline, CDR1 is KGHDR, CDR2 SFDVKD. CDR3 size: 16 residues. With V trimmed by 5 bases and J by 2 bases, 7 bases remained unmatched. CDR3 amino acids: CATSGLREGITDTQYF. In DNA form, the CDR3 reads TGTGCCACCAGTGGGTTGCGGGAGGGAATCACAGATACGCAGTATTTT.

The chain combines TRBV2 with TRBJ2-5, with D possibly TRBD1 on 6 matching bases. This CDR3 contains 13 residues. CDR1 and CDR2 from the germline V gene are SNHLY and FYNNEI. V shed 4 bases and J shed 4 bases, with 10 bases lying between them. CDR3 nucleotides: TGTGCCAGCAGTGTGGAACAGGGAGAGACCCAGTACTTC. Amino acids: CASSVEQGETQYF.

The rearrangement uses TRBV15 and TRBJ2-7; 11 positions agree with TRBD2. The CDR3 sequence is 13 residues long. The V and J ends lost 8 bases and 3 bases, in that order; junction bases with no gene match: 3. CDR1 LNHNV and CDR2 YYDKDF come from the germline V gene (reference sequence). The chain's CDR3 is CATPTSGSYEQYV. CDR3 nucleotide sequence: TGTGCCACCCCAACTAGCGGGAGCTACGAGCAGTACGTC.

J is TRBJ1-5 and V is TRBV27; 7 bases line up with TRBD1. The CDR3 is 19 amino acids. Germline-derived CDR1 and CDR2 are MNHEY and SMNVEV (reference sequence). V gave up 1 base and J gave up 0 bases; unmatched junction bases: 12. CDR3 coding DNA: TGTGCCAGCAGTTTATGGGCACAGGGGTATGGGGATAGCAATCAGCCCCAGCATTTT. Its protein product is CASSLWAQGYGDSNQPQHF.

The CDR3 sequence: CASSYGQAAYGYTF. The CDR3 DNA reads as TGTGCCAGCAGTTACGGACAGGCGGCTTATGGCTACACCTTC. This rearrangement joins TRBV28 to TRBJ1-2; 7 positions match TRBD1. With 4 bases clipped from V and 5 bases from J, the junction kept 7 bases outside the gene matches. Looked up from germline, CDR1 is MDHEN and CDR2 is SYDVKM. The CDR3 extends over 14 amino acids.

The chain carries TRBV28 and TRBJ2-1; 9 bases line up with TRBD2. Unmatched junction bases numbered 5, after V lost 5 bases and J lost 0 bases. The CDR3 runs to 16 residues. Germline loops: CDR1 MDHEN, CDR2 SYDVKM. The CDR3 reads CASSRLAESSYNEQFF. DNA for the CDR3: TGTGCCAGCAGTCGACTAGCGGAAAGCTCCTACAATGAGCAGTTCTTC.

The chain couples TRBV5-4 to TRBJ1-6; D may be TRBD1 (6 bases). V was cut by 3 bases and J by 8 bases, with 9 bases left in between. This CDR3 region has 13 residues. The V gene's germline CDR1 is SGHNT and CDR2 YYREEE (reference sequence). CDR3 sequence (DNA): TGTGCCAGCAGCTCAGGGGCGGATTCACCCCTCCACTTT. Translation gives CASSSGADSPLHF.

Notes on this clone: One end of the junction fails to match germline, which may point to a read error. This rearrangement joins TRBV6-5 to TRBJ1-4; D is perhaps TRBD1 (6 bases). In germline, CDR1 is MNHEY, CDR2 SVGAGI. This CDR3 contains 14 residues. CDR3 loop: CASSYGDTNEKLFF. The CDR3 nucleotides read TGTGCCAGCAGTTATGGGGACACTAACGAAAAACTGTTTTTT.

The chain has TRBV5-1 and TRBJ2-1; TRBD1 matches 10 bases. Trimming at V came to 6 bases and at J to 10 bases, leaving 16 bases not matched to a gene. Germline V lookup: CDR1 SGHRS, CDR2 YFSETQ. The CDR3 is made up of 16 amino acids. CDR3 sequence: CASTPQPGQGTIEQFF. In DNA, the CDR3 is TGCGCCAGCACCCCCCAGCCGGGACAGGGGACCATCGAGCAGTTCTTC.

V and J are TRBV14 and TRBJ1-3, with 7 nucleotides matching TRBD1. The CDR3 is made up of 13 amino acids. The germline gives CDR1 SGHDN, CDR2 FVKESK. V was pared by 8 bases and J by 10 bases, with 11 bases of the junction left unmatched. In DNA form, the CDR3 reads TGTGCCAGCCGCTTCGGGACAGAGCTAACCATATATTTT. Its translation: CASRFGTELTIYF.

Here the CDR3 reads CASSWGQGSGYTF. CDR3 coding DNA: TGTGCCAGCAGTTGGGGACAGGGAAGCGGCTACACCTTC. The V call is TRBV6-2 or TRBV6-3, the J call TRBJ1-2; TRBD1 matches at 9 bases. Looked up from germline, CDR1 is MNHEY and CDR2 is SVGEGT. Germline trimming cut 4 bases from V and 8 bases from J; bases unmatched to any gene: 5. This CDR3 contains 13 residues.